This T cell receptor (beta chain) was sequenced in a study of blood T cell repertoires in COVID-19. Study in general: Spain, Italy and the United States supplied samples that represented acute and convalescent COVID-19.

The V gene's germline CDR1 is SGHVS and CDR2 FNYEAQ. This CDR3 is 15 amino acids long. Trimming took 4 bases from V and 6 from J; bases not matched to a gene: 10. Original processing methods: Cell counts per sample came from amplifying reference gene primers. The protocol was immunoSEQ multiplex PCR, while the TCRdb copy is restricted to in-frame clones and leaves out a portion. V and J calls and clone size are those listed in that table; D and trimming were worked out from the DNA. In the table there are under 550,000 clones, roughly 90% of which are singletons. The V call is TRBV7-6, the J call TRBJ2-5; TRBD1 matches 8 bases. Sequences were obtained from peripheral blood. This receptor was obtained from a man younger than 30 with COVID-19, enrolled during active disease. The CDR3 sequence: CASSSPHDRGKTQYF. CDR3 DNA: TGTGCCAGCAGCTCCCCGCATGACAGGGGAAAGACCCAGTACTTC.